This T cell receptor (beta chain) was found in a study of technical replicates of blood from several donors (dated by TCRdb to 2015 to 2018). V is pruned by 3 bases and J by 2 bases, leaving 16 bases of the junction without a gene match. The germline V gene supplies CDR1 MGHRA and CDR2 YSYEKL. The CDR3 starts with the cysteine, ends with the phenylalanine, and has 18 residues. CDR3 DNA is the only sequence kept; it has 54 bases, read in frame from the first base. Libraries came from the immunoSEQ multiplex PCR assay. Drawn from immuneACCESS, this table holds only the in-frame rearrangements with V and J called that TCRdb kept. Clones are partly lost; checked studies trace under half to an unresolved V gene and leave the rest unexplained. Within this sample are around 85,000 clones, with roughly 94% of them counted one time only. The ten largest clonotypes hold under 0.3% of the sample. Details on this clone: Its antigen is unknown. The sample holds no much larger clone one base away, and base qualities are not on file.

The TCR was taken from a human donor in good health. Here the chain combines TRBV4-1 and TRBJ2-7; 7 bases in between match TRBD1. Sequences were obtained from T cells isolated from PBMCs. CDR3 sequence: CASSQDPLDRLKTYEQYF. The DNA sequence is TGCGCCAGCAGCCAGGACCCACTGGACAGGCTGAAGACCTACGAGCAGTACTTC.